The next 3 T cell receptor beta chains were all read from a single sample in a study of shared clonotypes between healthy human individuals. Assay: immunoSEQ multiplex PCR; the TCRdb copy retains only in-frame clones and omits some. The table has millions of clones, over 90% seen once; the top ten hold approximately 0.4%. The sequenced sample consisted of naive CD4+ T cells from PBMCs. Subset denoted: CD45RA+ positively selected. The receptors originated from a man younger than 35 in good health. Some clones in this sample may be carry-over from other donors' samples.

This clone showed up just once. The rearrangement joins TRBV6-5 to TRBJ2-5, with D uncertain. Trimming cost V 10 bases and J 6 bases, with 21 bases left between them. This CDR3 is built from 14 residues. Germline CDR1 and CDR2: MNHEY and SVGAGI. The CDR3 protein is CATYPPDLLKTQYF. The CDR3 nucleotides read TGTGCCACCTACCCCCCGGACCTTCTGAAGACCCAGTACTTC.

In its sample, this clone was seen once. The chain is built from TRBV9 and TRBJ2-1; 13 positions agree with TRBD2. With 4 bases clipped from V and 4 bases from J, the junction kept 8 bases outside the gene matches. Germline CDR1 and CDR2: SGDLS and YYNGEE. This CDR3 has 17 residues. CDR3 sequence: CASSPKTSGRWYNEQFF. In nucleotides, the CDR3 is TGTGCCAGCAGCCCGAAGACTAGCGGGAGGTGGTACAATGAGCAGTTCTTC.

For the CDR3, the DNA is TGTGCCAGCGGACAGGGTCATCCCTACGAGCAGTACTTC. Protein: CASGQGHPYEQYF. The chain recombines TRBV6-1 with TRBJ2-7, with 8 bases fitting TRBD1. CDR3 length equals 13 residues. Losses at the gene ends were 8 bases for V and 2 bases for J; bases not matched to a gene: 5. The germline gives CDR1 MNHNS, CDR2 SASEGT.